The TCR beta chain under discussion was sequenced for a study of synovial regulatory T cells in juvenile arthritis. Study conclusions and caveats: CDR3 overlap with synovial Tregs was higher for iaTregs than other blood Tregs.

As regards this clone: As yet, its antigen is unknown.

From germline, CDR1 is SGHRS and CDR2 YFSETQ. The CDR3 sequence is 17 residues long. DNA is not recorded here. Repertoires were generated with immunoSEQ multiplex PCR, while TCRdb's copy carries only in-frame clones and drops some. The repertoire table contains about 10,000 clones. The clonotype originates from a donor between 2 and 29 years old with juvenile idiopathic arthritis. V gene TRBV5-1 combines with J gene TRBJ1-1. The sample consisted of Treg cells from blood. The subset was: remaining (HLA-DR-negative) circulating blood Treg cells. The CDR3 protein is CASSTLIGSKDNTEAFF.